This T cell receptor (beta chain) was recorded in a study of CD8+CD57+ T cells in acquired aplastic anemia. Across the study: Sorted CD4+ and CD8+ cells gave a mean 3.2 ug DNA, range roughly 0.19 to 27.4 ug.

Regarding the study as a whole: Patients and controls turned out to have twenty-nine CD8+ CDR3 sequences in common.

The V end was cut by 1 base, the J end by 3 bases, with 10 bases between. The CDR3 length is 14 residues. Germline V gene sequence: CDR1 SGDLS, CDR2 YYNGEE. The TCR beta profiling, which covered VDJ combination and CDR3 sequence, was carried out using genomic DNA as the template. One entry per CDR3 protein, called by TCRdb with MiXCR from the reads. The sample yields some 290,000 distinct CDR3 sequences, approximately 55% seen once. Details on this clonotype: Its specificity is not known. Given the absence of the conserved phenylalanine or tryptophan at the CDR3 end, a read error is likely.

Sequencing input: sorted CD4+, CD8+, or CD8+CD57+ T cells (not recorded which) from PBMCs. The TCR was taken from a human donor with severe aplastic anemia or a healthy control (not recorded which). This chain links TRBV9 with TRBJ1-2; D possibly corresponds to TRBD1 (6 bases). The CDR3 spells CASSVTGSDYGYTL. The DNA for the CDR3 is TGTGCCAGCAGCGTAACAGGGAGCGACTATGGCTACACCCTC.